This passage covers 18 T cell receptor beta chains from one sample sequenced in a study of identical twins. Using its own MiXCR run on the 5' RACE reads, TCRdb lists one record per CDR3 protein. The sample lists 450,000 or so distinct CDR3 sequences, 12% to 15% seen once, with approximately 0.52% in the top ten. The sample was also reused in another study, on yellow fever vaccine responses in identical twins.

Sequenced sample: CD4+ T cells sorted from blood. The receptors come from a young woman in good health.

This clonotype was picked up a small number of times. The rearrangement links TRBV28 to TRBJ2-1; 7 bases line up with TRBD2. The CDR3 contains 13 residues. Germline V gene data show CDR1 as MDHEN and CDR2 as SYDVKM. V gave up 9 bases and J gave up 0 bases; unmatched junction bases: 2. CDR3 bases: TGTGCCAGTTGGGGGGGCTCCTACAATGAGCAGTTCTTC. Protein product: CASWGGSYNEQFF.

This clonotype was found many times. The chain is built from TRBV9 and TRBJ2-2; D perhaps matches TRBD2 (6 bases). This CDR3 contains 14 residues. Trimming removed 4 bases at V and 4 bases at J, with 11 bases between. Germline V gene lookup returns CDR1 SGDLS and CDR2 YYNGEE. For the CDR3, the DNA is TGTGCCAGCAGCCAGGGAGGAGTCACCGGGGAGCTGTTTTTT. It yields the protein CASSQGGVTGELFF. Supplemented by reference TRBV9 and TRBJ2-2, the full variable domain reads DSGVTQTPKHLITATGQRVTLRCSPRSGDLSVYWYQQSLDQGLQFLIQYYNGEERAKGNILERFSAQQFPDLHSELNLSSLELGDSALYFCASSQGGVTGELFFGEGSRLTVL.

The chain has TRBV12-3 or TRBV12-4 and TRBJ1-2; possible D gene TRBD1, 5 bases. The CDR3 extends over 15 amino acids. V was trimmed by 7 bases and J by 8 bases, leaving 23 bases between them. CDR3 coding DNA: TGTGCCAGCATTTACACCGGGGCGAGAAGGACCGGCTACACCTTC. It encodes CASIYTGARRTGYTF.

This clonotype has more than one count but fewer than ten. This chain joins TRBV5-4 and TRBJ2-1, with 8 nucleotides matching TRBD1. CDR3 length: 17 residues. With V trimmed by 0 bases and J by 2 bases, 7 bases remained unmatched. Germline V gene sequence: CDR1 SGHNT, CDR2 YYREEE (reference sequence). DNA of the CDR3: TGTGCCAGCAGCTTGGCGATGGGGACAGGCGCCTACAATGAGCAGTTCTTC. This encodes CASSLAMGTGAYNEQFF. Filled out from reference TRBV5-4 and TRBJ2-1, the complete variable domain reads ETGVTQSPTHLIKTRGQQVTLRCSSQSGHNTVSWYQQALGQGPQFIFQYYREEENGRGNFPPRFSGLQFPNYSSELNVNALELDDSALYLCASSLAMGTGAYNEQFFGPGTRLTVL.

This clonotype was counted a few times. The chain recombines TRBV6-1 with TRBJ2-2; 13 bases align to TRBD2. CDR1 is MNHNS and CDR2 is SASEGT in the germline V gene. The length of the CDR3 is 15 residues. Trimming took 6 bases from V and 6 from J; bases not matched to a gene: 4. The CDR3 DNA follows: TGTGCCAGCAGACCCACTAGCGGGGGGGCCGGGGAGCTGTTTTTT. Its translation: CASRPTSGGAGELFF.

The chain uses TRBV19 and TRBJ1-1, with no clear D. The CDR3 sequence is 17 residues long. CDR1 and CDR2 (germline): LNHDA, SQIVND (reference sequence). The V and J ends lost 6 bases and 3 bases respectively, with 23 bases between them. CDR3 region: CASSLQTKFLGDTEAFF. The CDR3 bases are TGTGCCAGTAGCCTCCAAACAAAATTCCTTGGGGACACTGAAGCTTTCTTT.

This clonotype has only a few counts. This chain joins TRBV20-1 and TRBJ2-1; either TRBD1 or TRBD2 may fit D (5 bases each). Germline CDR1 reads DFQATT; CDR2 reads SNEGSKA (reference sequence). V was clipped by 3 bases and J by 15 bases, with 15 bases between them. This CDR3 spans 11 amino acids. The CDR3 sequence is CSARGPTWRFF. CDR3 DNA sequence: TGCAGTGCTAGGGGACCGACCTGGCGGTTCTTC.

This clonotype was seen a few times. The chain joins TRBV3-1 to TRBJ2-1, with D hard to call. Germline CDR1 is LGHDT and CDR2 is YNNKEL (reference sequence). Trimming stripped 1 base from V and 6 bases from J, with 7 bases between. The CDR3 is made up of 13 amino acids. The DNA for the CDR3 is TGTGCCAGCAGCCAAGTCAACTTCAATGAGCAGTTCTTC. This translates into CASSQVNFNEQFF.

This chain links TRBV6-1 with TRBJ2-7; TRBD2 aligns across 9 bases. This CDR3 is 13 amino acids long. Germline-derived CDR1 and CDR2 are MNHNS and SASEGT. The V segment lost 8 bases and the J segment 4 bases; nucleotides outside the gene matches: 6. CDR3 sequence reads: CASRGLAIYEQYF. The CDR3, as DNA: TGTGCCAGCCGAGGACTAGCGATTTACGAGCAGTACTTC.

The chain couples TRBV5-1 to TRBJ1-3; TRBD1 matches 8 bases. J was trimmed by 2 bases and V by 4 bases; bases with no gene match: 5. This CDR3 region has 15 residues. Germline V gene data show CDR1 as SGHRS and CDR2 as YFSETQ. DNA for the CDR3: TGCGCCAGCAGCGGCGGACAGGGAACTGGAAACACCATATATTTT. This codes for CASSGGQGTGNTIYF.

This clonotype was counted many times. V usage is TRBV6-1 and J usage is TRBJ2-7; D gene ambiguous. Trimming pared 1 base from V and 3 bases from J, leaving 19 bases between. The CDR3 covers 17 residues. The germline V gene encodes CDR1 MNHNS and CDR2 SASEGT. The CDR3 here is CASSEVHPLNRLYEQYF. CDR3 nucleotide sequence: TGTGCCAGCAGTGAAGTTCACCCCCTTAATCGTCTCTACGAGCAGTACTTC.

This chain uses TRBV5-8 with TRBJ2-1; 8 positions match TRBD1. Germline CDR1 is SGHTS and CDR2 is YDEGEE. The CDR3 is 14 amino acids. Trimming cost V 6 bases and J 2 bases; bases outside gene matches: 4. The DNA for the CDR3 is TGTGCCAGCAACGGACAGGGACCCTACAATGAGCAGTTCTTC. Its protein product is CASNGQGPYNEQFF.

This chain uses TRBV9 with TRBJ2-7; 14 bases align to TRBD2. The germline CDR1 and CDR2 sequences are SGDLS and YYNGEE. The CDR3 has 15 residues. After removal of 4 bases from V and 5 bases from J, the junction contained 5 bases not matched to a gene. This CDR3 reads CASSIGLAGGHEQYF. CDR3 in DNA: TGTGCCAGCAGCATTGGACTAGCGGGGGGCCACGAGCAGTACTTC.

This clonotype was recorded a few times. The J gene is TRBJ2-1, the V gene TRBV7-2; 16 nucleotides agree with TRBD2. Germline trimming cut 5 bases from V and 7 bases from J; bases unmatched to any gene: 5. Germline V gene sequence: CDR1 SGHTA, CDR2 FQGNSA. This CDR3 comprises 16 residues. The CDR3 nucleotides are TGTGCCAGCAGCACGGGACTAGCGGGAGGGGGGAATGAGCAGTTCTTC. Protein sequence: CASSTGLAGGGNEQFF.

This clonotype was seen a handful of times. The chain joins TRBV28 to TRBJ2-3; D might be TRBD1 (6 bases). Trimming took 5 bases from V and 9 from J, leaving 12 bases between them. Germline assignment: CDR1 MDHEN and CDR2 SYDVKM. There are 12 residues in the CDR3. This CDR3 reads CASSTYRVTQYF. As DNA, the CDR3 is TGTGCCAGCAGTACGTACAGGGTCACGCAGTATTTT.

This clonotype was seen at least ten times. This sequence joins TRBV25-1 and TRBJ2-1, with 9 bases lining up with TRBD1. Germline values: CDR1 MGHDK, CDR2 SYGVNS. Trimming took 5 bases from V and 9 from J; bases not matched to a gene: 17. This CDR3 has 17 amino acids. The CDR3 spells CASSPRTGATGYTEQFF. The CDR3 DNA sequence: TGTGCCAGCAGTCCCCGGACAGGGGCCACCGGGTATACTGAGCAGTTCTTC.

This chain's CDR3 is CSARRGGVNTGELFF. The CDR3 DNA reads TGCAGTGCTAGACGCGGGGGGGTGAACACCGGGGAGCTGTTTTTT. V and J are TRBV20-1 and TRBJ2-2, with 9 bases matching TRBD2. Per germline, CDR1 DFQATT and CDR2 SNEGSKA (reference sequence). V shed 2 bases and J 1 base; nucleotides not matched to a gene: 2. The CDR3 contains 15 residues.

The chain recombines TRBV20-1 with TRBJ2-1; TRBD2 aligns across 8 bases. The junction had 9 bases not matched to a gene; V was cut back by 3 bases and J by 2 bases. This CDR3 is built from 16 residues. The germline V gene has CDR1 DFQATT and CDR2 SNEGSKA (reference sequence). The CDR3 DNA sequence: TGCAGTGCTAGCCCTCCCAGGACTAGCCCCTACAATGAGCAGTTCTTC. Its protein product is CSASPPRTSPYNEQFF.